The 32 T cell receptor beta chains given below trace back to one sample, sequenced in a study of cytomegalovirus exposure and HLA in healthy donors. Measured with immunoSEQ multiplex PCR; TCRdb has only the in-frame clones, and not every one. This sample yields 250,000 or so clones, of which about 90% are seen a single time; 9.5% to 15% belongs to the top ten. The sequenced material came from PBMCs. The source of these receptors is a man between 18 and 35 years old in good health and CMV-seropositive.

This chain uses TRBV7-2 with TRBJ2-3, with 7 nucleotides matching TRBD1. The CDR3 is 13 amino acids. V lost 4 bases to trimming and J lost 6 bases; unmatched junction nucleotides: 4. Germline lookup yields CDR1 SGHTA and CDR2 FQGNSA. The CDR3 DNA sequence: TGTGCCAGCAGCTCCGGGACAGCCGATACGCAGTATTTT. Translation: CASSSGTADTQYF.

V is TRBV5-1 and J is TRBJ2-5, with TRBD1 matching over 8 bases. Germline V CDR1 and CDR2: SGHRS, YFSETQ. The V and J ends lost 4 bases and 1 base, in that order; junction bases with no gene match: 6. The CDR3 runs 15 residues. The CDR3 region is CASSRTGLGQETQYF. For the CDR3, the DNA is TGCGCCAGCAGCCGGACAGGGTTGGGCCAAGAGACCCAGTACTTC.

The sample holds one count of this clone. This rearrangement joins TRBV6-5 to TRBJ2-7; D unclear. Germline CDR1 and CDR2: MNHEY and SVGAGI. V lost 6 bases and J 2 bases, leaving 11 bases between the germline ends. This CDR3 spans 13 amino acids. The CDR3 region is CASRAGSPYEQYF. DNA of the CDR3: TGTGCCAGCAGAGCCGGTTCCCCCTACGAGCAGTACTTC.

The V gene is TRBV10-2, the J gene TRBJ2-7; TRBD2 matches at 13 bases. The V gene end was trimmed by 6 bases and the J gene end by 0 bases; junction bases not matched to a gene: 8. The CDR3 has 17 residues. The germline V gene has CDR1 WSHSY and CDR2 SAAADI. CDR3 loop: CASRRLAGGLSSYEQYF. CDR3 DNA sequence: TGCGCCAGCAGGCGACTAGCGGGAGGTTTAAGCTCCTACGAGCAGTACTTC.

The V and J genes are TRBV6-4 and TRBJ2-1; D is perhaps TRBD2 (5 bases). V lost 2 bases and J lost 8, with 16 bases in between. This CDR3 contains 15 residues. The germline V gene encodes CDR1 MRHNA and CDR2 SNTAGT. The CDR3 protein is CASSDSPAVRDEQFF. In DNA, the CDR3 is TGTGCCAGCAGTGACAGCCCAGCGGTGAGGGATGAGCAGTTCTTC.

The chain combines TRBV4-3 with TRBJ2-1; TRBD1 is a possible D gene (5 bases). V lost 0 bases and J lost 2, with 8 bases in between. The germline V gene has CDR1 LGHNA and CDR2 YSLEER. The CDR3 consists of 15 residues. CDR3 bases: TGCGCCAGCAGCCAAGACCAGGGAACCTACAATGAGCAGTTCTTC. Translated: CASSQDQGTYNEQFF.

The chain links TRBV29-1 to TRBJ1-2; unclear D gene. The CDR3 consists of 12 residues. CDR1 and CDR2 from the germline V gene are SQVTM and ANQGSEA. Trimming removed 6 bases at V and 4 bases at J, with 12 bases between. The CDR3 region is CSVETFSYGYTF. For the CDR3, the DNA is TGCAGCGTAGAGACATTTAGCTATGGCTACACCTTC.

This clone was seen only a few times. The chain links TRBV13 to TRBJ2-7, with unresolved D. CDR1 is PRHDT and CDR2 is FYEKMQ in the germline V gene (reference sequence). The CDR3 is 12 residues long. V gave up 5 bases and J gave up 5 bases, with 10 bases separating them. The CDR3 coding sequence is TGTGCCAGCAGCGCCAGATTCCACGAGCAGTACTTC. This translates into CASSARFHEQYF.

The chain links TRBV5-1 to TRBJ2-3, with no clear D. Germline-derived CDR1 and CDR2 are SGHRS and YFSETQ. The CDR3 spans 13 residues. Trimming shortened V by 4 bases and J by 3 bases, and 9 bases separated the two germline ends. CDR3 amino acids: CASSHPQTDTQYF. CDR3 nucleotides: TGCGCCAGCAGCCACCCCCAAACAGATACGCAGTATTTT.

Here the CDR3 reads CASSLVPGVDTQYF. DNA for the CDR3: TGCGCCAGCAGCTTGGTGCCTGGTGTAGATACGCAGTATTTT. The gene calls are TRBV5-1 and TRBJ2-3; D not certain. V was cut by 0 bases and J by 5 bases, with 10 bases left in between. The CDR3 is 14 amino acids. Germline V gene sequence: CDR1 SGHRS, CDR2 YFSETQ.

The chain uses TRBV15 and TRBJ2-7, with D uncertain. V lost 0 bases, J lost 2 bases, and 8 bases lay in between. The CDR3 runs to 14 residues. Germline V gene lookup returns CDR1 LNHNV and CDR2 YYDKDF (reference sequence). The CDR3 spells CATSRENEAYEQYF. CDR3 DNA sequence: TGTGCCACCAGCAGAGAGAACGAGGCCTACGAGCAGTACTTC. Supplemented by reference TRBV15 and TRBJ2-7, the full variable domain reads DAMVIQNPRYQVTQFGKPVTLSCSQTLNHNVMYWYQQKSSQAPKLLFHYYDKDFNNEADTPDNFQSRRPNTSFCFLDIRSPGLGDTAMYLCATSRENEAYEQYFGPGTRLTVT.

The CDR3 reads CSALKGAIVAEAFF. As DNA, the CDR3 is TGCAGCGCTTTGAAGGGGGCGATTGTGGCTGAAGCTTTCTTT. V gene TRBV29-1 combines with J gene TRBJ1-1; 7 nucleotides agree with TRBD1. CDR1 and CDR2 (germline): SQVTM, ANQGSEA. The CDR3 has 14 residues. The trim removed 7 bases at V and 6 bases at J, leaving 14 bases unmatched.

This chain links TRBV18 with TRBJ2-1; 10 positions agree with TRBD2. This CDR3 is 15 amino acids long. V lost 2 bases to trimming and J lost 4 bases; unmatched junction nucleotides: 2. Germline values: CDR1 KGHSH, CDR2 LQKENI. This CDR3 reads CASSPGLADYNEQFF. CDR3 DNA: TGTGCCAGCTCACCAGGACTAGCGGATTACAATGAGCAGTTCTTC. Based on the CDR3 plus reference TRBV18 and TRBJ2-1, the full variable domain is NAGVMQNPRHLVRRRGQEARLRCSPMKGHSHVYWYRQLPEEGLKFMVYLQKENIIDESGMPKERFSAEFPKEGPSILRIQQVVRGDSAAYFCASSPGLADYNEQFFGPGTRLTVL.

J is TRBJ1-1 and V is TRBV28; the D is unclear. V was clipped by 4 bases and J by 1 base, with 16 bases between them. CDR1 is MDHEN and CDR2 is SYDVKM in the germline V gene. The CDR3 is 16 residues long. CDR3 sequence: CASSSVLSQSNTEAFF. CDR3 in DNA: TGTGCCAGCAGTTCGGTTTTGTCTCAGTCGAACACTGAAGCTTTCTTT.

The chain uses TRBV29-1 and TRBJ2-3; 7 nucleotides align to TRBD1. Trimming took 7 bases from V and 4 from J; bases not matched to a gene: 14. The CDR3 runs 15 residues. Germline-derived CDR1 and CDR2 are SQVTM and ANQGSEA. CDR3: CSAIYRDRVADTQYF. The CDR3 DNA reads TGCAGCGCCATTTACCGGGACAGAGTCGCAGATACGCAGTATTTT.

The CDR3 is CASSFRQGAQGNTIYF. The CDR3 coding sequence is TGTGCCAGCAGCTTCAGACAGGGGGCGCAGGGAAACACCATATATTTT. The chain joins TRBV7-2 to TRBJ1-3; 10 bases line up with TRBD1. V was pared by 3 bases and J by 4 bases, with 6 bases of the junction left unmatched. CDR1 and CDR2 from the germline V gene are SGHTA and FQGNSA. This CDR3 contains 16 residues.

The rearrangement joins TRBV4-2 to TRBJ1-1; no firm D call. The CDR3 length is 15 residues. CDR1 is LGHNA, CDR2 YNFKEQ, per germline. V lost 0 bases and J lost 4, with 12 bases in between. The DNA of the CDR3 is TGTGCCAGCAGCCAAGACAAGGTAGGGAGCACTGAAGCTTTCTTT. This encodes CASSQDKVGSTEAFF.

The sample holds a few counts of this clone. The J gene is TRBJ2-5, the V gene TRBV10-2, with D maybe TRBD2 (5 bases). Trimming removed 8 bases from V and 5 bases from J, with 9 bases in between. This CDR3 is 11 amino acids long. Per the germline V gene, CDR1 is WSHSY and CDR2 is SAAADI. The CDR3 nucleotides are TGCGCCAGCCTAGCTCCGGAGACCCAGTACTTC. Translation: CASLAPETQYF.

The rearrangement links TRBV27 to TRBJ2-1; TRBD1 agrees at 9 bases. The ends lost 3 bases at V and 6 bases at J; junction bases unmatched: 3. Germline V lookup: CDR1 MNHEY, CDR2 SMNVEV (reference sequence). This CDR3 region has 14 residues. CDR3 nucleotide sequence: TGTGCCAGCAGTTTGGACAGGGGTTTCAATGAGCAGTTCTTC. It codes for CASSLDRGFNEQFF.

V is TRBV2 and J is TRBJ1-2, with D hard to call. The germline V gene has CDR1 SNHLY and CDR2 FYNNEI. The length of the CDR3 is 15 residues. Between the trimmed V and J ends, which lost 4 bases and 0 bases, there was a span of 12 bases. CDR3 in amino acids: CASSVVRLANYGYTF. For the CDR3, the DNA is TGTGCCAGCAGTGTGGTGAGGCTAGCTAACTATGGCTACACCTTC.

V usage is TRBV28 and J usage is TRBJ1-4; the D gene is possibly TRBD1 (6 bases). Between the trimmed V and J ends, which lost 3 bases and 8 bases, there was a span of 16 bases. The CDR3 is 15 amino acids. CDR1 MDHEN and CDR2 SYDVKM come from the germline V gene. CDR3 nucleotides: TGTGCCAGCAGTTTTGCGGGGGGCGCAGGGGAAAAACTGTTTTTT. Translated, it gives CASSFAGGAGEKLFF.

The chain is built from TRBV5-1 and TRBJ2-7, with TRBD1 matching 10 bases. The CDR3 totals 16 residues. V trimming: 4 bases; J trimming: 4 bases; junction bases outside the gene matches: 11. Germline CDR1 SGHRS, CDR2 YFSETQ. CDR3 nucleotide sequence: TGCGCCAGCAGCACGGCTGGACAGGGGGTCTCTTACGAGCAGTACTTC. Its protein product is CASSTAGQGVSYEQYF.

This clone was seen once. V usage is TRBV7-6 and J usage is TRBJ2-1, with TRBD2 identical over 8 bases. Trimming cost V 0 bases and J 8 bases; bases outside gene matches: 12. Per the germline V gene, CDR1 is SGHVS and CDR2 is FNYEAQ. This CDR3 has 17 residues. The CDR3 is CASSLAGGAGGTHEQFF. The CDR3 region has the DNA TGTGCCAGCAGCTTAGCGGGGGGGGCGGGAGGTACGCATGAGCAGTTCTTC.

The chain joins TRBV5-4 to TRBJ1-1; possibly TRBD1 for D (5 bases). Germline lookup yields CDR1 SGHNT and CDR2 YYREEE (reference sequence). This CDR3 spans 13 amino acids. V lost 0 bases, J lost 3 bases, and 6 bases lay in between. DNA of the CDR3: TGTGCCAGCAGCTTGGTGGGGGACACTGAAGCTTTCTTT. Translated, it gives CASSLVGDTEAFF.

The CDR3: CASSLEGTETEAFF. Written as DNA, the CDR3 is TGTGCCAGCAGCTTAGAGGGTACCGAAACTGAAGCTTTCTTT. The chain is built from TRBV11-2 and TRBJ1-1; no definite D call. V dropped 0 bases and J dropped 5 bases, with 10 bases sitting between them. Germline-derived CDR1 and CDR2 are SGHAT and FQNNGV. The CDR3 is 14 residues long.

The J gene is TRBJ1-2, the V gene TRBV30; no definite D call. The CDR3 has 10 residues. CDR1 and CDR2 from the germline V gene are GTSNPN and SVGIG (reference sequence). With 4 bases removed from V and 1 base from J, the gap between germline ends came to 1 base. In DNA, the CDR3 is TGTGCCTGGAATAACTATGGCTACACCTTC. This encodes CAWNNYGYTF.

The chain carries TRBV5-1 and TRBJ2-1, with TRBD2 identical over 12 bases. The CDR3 spans 14 residues. V gave up 4 bases and J gave up 8 bases; unmatched junction bases: 4. Germline V gene data show CDR1 as SGHRS and CDR2 as YFSETQ. The CDR3 DNA sequence: TGCGCCAGCAGCGGACTAGCGGGAATCGATGAGCAGTTCTTC. Its protein is CASSGLAGIDEQFF.

The genes are TRBV27 and TRBJ1-5; 7 positions agree with TRBD1. This CDR3 spans 14 amino acids. CDR1 MNHEY and CDR2 SMNVEV come from the germline V gene (reference sequence). Trimming at V came to 3 bases and at J to 7 bases, leaving 6 bases not matched to a gene. As DNA, the CDR3 is TGTGCCAGCAGTTTGACAGGGTTTGGGCAGCCCCAGCATTTT. This sequence encodes CASSLTGFGQPQHF.

The sample holds one count of this clone. V is TRBV2 and J is TRBJ2-7, with 11 bases aligning to TRBD1. V was clipped by 4 bases and J by 7 bases; unmatched bases: 12. The CDR3 is made up of 16 amino acids. Per germline, CDR1 SNHLY and CDR2 FYNNEI. The CDR3 DNA is TGTGCCAGCAGTGGCGGACCAGGGACAGGGGGTAGGGAGCAGTACTTC. Its translation: CASSGGPGTGGREQYF. Variable domain in full (rest from reference TRBV2 and TRBJ2-7): EPEVTQTPSHQVTQMGQEVILRCVPISNHLYFYWYRQILGQKVEFLVSFYNNEISEKSEIFDDQFSVERPDGSNFTLKIRSTKLEDSAMYFCASSGGPGTGGREQYFGPGTRLTVT.

This clone was observed at least ten times. The chain links TRBV30 to TRBJ1-4, with a possible D match to TRBD1 (5 bases). The CDR3 is 15 residues long. The V end was cut by 5 bases, the J end by 7 bases, with 20 bases between. CDR1 is GTSNPN and CDR2 is SVGIG in the germline V gene (reference sequence). The DNA of the CDR3 is TGTGCCTGGGGTATTGGGGCGGCGGAAGTTGAAAAACTGTTTTTT. Residues: CAWGIGAAEVEKLFF.

The gene calls are TRBV5-1 and TRBJ2-7, with 7 bases identical to TRBD2. From germline, CDR1 is SGHRS and CDR2 YFSETQ. The CDR3 is 16 amino acids. Trimming removed 0 bases from V and 6 bases from J; junction bases left unmatched: 12. This CDR3 reads CASSLEVGEGPIEQYF. The CDR3 nucleotides read TGCGCCAGCAGCTTGGAGGTGGGGGAGGGCCCTATCGAGCAGTACTTC.

The chain uses TRBV13 and TRBJ2-7; 10 bases map to TRBD2. The CDR3 has 16 amino acids. Trimming cost V 4 bases and J 1 base; bases outside gene matches: 7. Germline V CDR1 and CDR2: PRHDT, FYEKMQ (reference sequence). CDR3 sequence: CASSSGGLADSYEQYF. CDR3 sequence (DNA): TGTGCCAGCAGCTCGGGCGGACTAGCGGATTCCTACGAGCAGTACTTC.